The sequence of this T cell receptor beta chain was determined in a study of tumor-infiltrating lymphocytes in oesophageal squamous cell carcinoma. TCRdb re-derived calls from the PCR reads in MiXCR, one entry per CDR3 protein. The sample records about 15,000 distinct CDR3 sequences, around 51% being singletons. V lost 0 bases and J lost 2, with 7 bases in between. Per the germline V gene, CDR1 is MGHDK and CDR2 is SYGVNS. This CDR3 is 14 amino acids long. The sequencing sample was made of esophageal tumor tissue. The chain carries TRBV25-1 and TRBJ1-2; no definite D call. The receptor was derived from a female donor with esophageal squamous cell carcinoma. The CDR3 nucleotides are TGTGCCAGCAGTGAATATGGCAGGAACTATGGCTACACCTTC. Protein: CASSEYGRNYGYTF.